The rows below give T cell receptor beta chains drawn from one sample of a study of cytomegalovirus exposure and HLA in healthy donors. The protocol was immunoSEQ multiplex PCR, while the TCRdb copy is restricted to in-frame clones and leaves out a portion. The sample includes around 120,000 clones, about 80% seen only once; the top ten take roughly 3.2%. Specimen: PBMCs. Receptors originate from a young man in good health and CMV-seronegative. CDR3s leave out the opening cysteine and the closing phenylalanine or tryptophan. The order of the fields is V gene, clone size, CDR3 protein. Clone sizes are given selectively: once, few, many, or a class where the clone is expanded.

V gene: TRBV19; clone size: NA; CDR3 protein: ASSIGTGDYEQY
V gene: TRBV5-1; clone size: NA; CDR3 protein: ASSLDGATEAF
V gene: TRBV27; clone size: NA; CDR3 protein: ASSTGTGGGGQPQH
V gene: TRBV5-1; clone size: NA; CDR3 protein: ASSPDRSNEKLF
V gene: TRBV29-1; clone size: NA; CDR3 protein: SGSGTGGSGDEQF
V gene: TRBV5-1; clone size: NA; CDR3 protein: ASSEGQGSYEQY
V gene: TRBV18; clone size: few; CDR3 protein: ASSPLGSDSAYGYT
V gene: TRBV6-1; clone size: NA; CDR3 protein: ASRKQGAHGYT
V gene: TRBV6-6; clone size: NA; CDR3 protein: ASSSTRTGVGYT
V gene: TRBV5-4; clone size: NA; CDR3 protein: ASSLIGDTEAF
V gene: TRBV5-1; clone size: NA; CDR3 protein: ASSHGQLSSGNTIY
V gene: TRBV9; clone size: NA; CDR3 protein: ASSVEATGETQY
V gene: TRBV5-4; clone size: NA; CDR3 protein: ASSAVQGLSTGELF
V gene: TRBV5-6; clone size: NA; CDR3 protein: ASSLVQNEKLF
V gene: TRBV6-5; clone size: NA; CDR3 protein: ASSYGRQGVSYEQY
V gene: TRBV9; clone size: NA; CDR3 protein: ASSVRTGPYGYT
V gene: TRBV27; clone size: NA; CDR3 protein: ASSTTGGNGYT
V gene: TRBV27; clone size: few; CDR3 protein: ASSSGTGGGEQY
V gene: TRBV19; clone size: NA; CDR3 protein: ASSKQGIQETQY
V gene: TRBV5-5; clone size: NA; CDR3 protein: ASSLRLLEQY
V gene: TRBV25-1; clone size: NA; CDR3 protein: ASSALGTQYNYGYT
V gene: TRBV29-1; clone size: few; CDR3 protein: SVVGGPGTEAF
V gene: TRBV30; clone size: once; CDR3 protein: AWIIRDREGTSNQPQH
V gene: TRBV28; clone size: NA; CDR3 protein: ASRAGDYGYT
V gene: TRBV7-6; clone size: NA; CDR3 protein: ASSPPGTEVYEQY
V gene: TRBV10-3; clone size: few; CDR3 protein: AISESGTGSFTEAF
V gene: TRBV30; clone size: NA; CDR3 protein: AWSTSGGASQPQH
V gene: TRBV7-6; clone size: NA; CDR3 protein: ASSLGGTGRVGTEAF
V gene: TRBV28; clone size: NA; CDR3 protein: ASSFQGRQYSNQPQH
V gene: TRBV4-2; clone size: NA; CDR3 protein: ASSQGGLAGGVEQF
V gene: TRBV5-6; clone size: once; CDR3 protein: ASSLRGDRPQH
V gene: TRBV19; clone size: few; CDR3 protein: ASGRGTDTQY
V gene: TRBV27; clone size: NA; CDR3 protein: ATWTSGSVEQY
V gene: TRBV19; clone size: NA; CDR3 protein: ASSIFGDSYGYT
V gene: TRBV5-1; clone size: NA; CDR3 protein: ASSPDRLSYGYT
V gene: TRBV7-3; clone size: NA; CDR3 protein: ASSFDSVNTEAF
V gene: TRBV6-1; clone size: few; CDR3 protein: ASSAGTSTGELF
V gene: TRBV7-2; clone size: NA; CDR3 protein: ASSLTTGLNTEAF
V gene: TRBV5-1; clone size: few; CDR3 protein: ASSFGAGEQY
V gene: TRBV27; clone size: NA; CDR3 protein: ATRLFTGTQY
V gene: TRBV4-1; clone size: NA; CDR3 protein: ASSLTSGGNLDTQY
V gene: TRBV6-1; clone size: once; CDR3 protein: ASSDRDRAMRNTIY
V gene: TRBV7-2; clone size: few; CDR3 protein: ASSPTGAALIMGELF
V gene: TRBV5-1; clone size: NA; CDR3 protein: ASSLRTSGSLEQY
V gene: TRBV9; clone size: NA; CDR3 protein: ASSVQAEHTYEQY
V gene: TRBV9; clone size: NA; CDR3 protein: ASSVGIRGGSSYNEQF
V gene: TRBV29-1; clone size: NA; CDR3 protein: SDQQGTGELF
V gene: TRBV6-5; clone size: few; CDR3 protein: ASKERGRVYEQY
V gene: TRBV7-9; clone size: NA; CDR3 protein: ASSLSQGFYGYT
V gene: TRBV29-1; clone size: NA; CDR3 protein: SVEGEFYEQY